Each of the 24 T cell receptor beta chains below was sequenced from the same sample in a study of type 1 and type 2 diabetes patients. The PCR template was genomic DNA. Amplification of the beta chain CDR3 used 30 forward and 13 reverse multiplex primers. TCRdb independently ran MiXCR on the multiplex PCR reads; one entry per CDR3 protein. The sample lists 250,000 or so distinct CDR3 sequences; approximately 50% were seen once. Material: peripheral blood mononuclear cells (PBMCs). These TCRs come from a young man with type 2 diabetes.

The rearrangement links TRBV2 to TRBJ2-7, with TRBD1 matching 11 bases. The J segment lost 3 bases and the V segment lost 5 bases, leaving 6 bases of the junction unmatched. The V gene's germline CDR1 is SNHLY and CDR2 FYNNEI. The CDR3 runs to 15 residues. CDR3 protein: CASSPSGTGGYEQYF. Written as DNA, the CDR3 is TGTGCCAGCAGTCCTTCCGGGACAGGGGGCTACGAGCAGTACTTC.

This chain uses TRBV24-1 with TRBJ2-5, with 7 bases fitting TRBD1. Germline V gene data show CDR1 as KGHDR and CDR2 as SFDVKD. The CDR3 contains 13 residues. The trim removed 10 bases at V and 1 base at J, leaving 5 bases unmatched. The CDR3 here is CATMDRSQETQYF. The CDR3 DNA sequence: TGTGCCACTATGGACAGGTCCCAAGAGACCCAGTACTTC.

The V gene is TRBV13, the J gene TRBJ2-5; weak D call: TRBD2 (6 bases). Germline V CDR1 and CDR2: PRHDT, FYEKMQ (reference sequence). Trimming stripped 5 bases from V and 5 bases from J, with 27 bases between. The CDR3 spans 18 residues. The CDR3 protein is CASSGSLHRGNRGETQYF. The CDR3 DNA reads TGTGCCAGCAGCGGATCTCTTCACCGGGGGAACCGCGGTGAGACCCAGTACTTC.

This sequence joins TRBV2 and TRBJ2-7; TRBD1 matches 9 bases. CDR1 and CDR2 (germline): SNHLY, FYNNEI. The V and J ends lost 4 bases and 3 bases, in that order; junction bases with no gene match: 13. CDR3 length: 17 amino acids. In DNA form, the CDR3 reads TGTGCCAGCAGTGTCATACGACAGGGGGTAGGAGGCTACGAGCAGTACTTC. Its translation: CASSVIRQGVGGYEQYF. Drawing the rest from reference TRBV2 and TRBJ2-7, the complete variable domain is EPEVTQTPSHQVTQMGQEVILRCVPISNHLYFYWYRQILGQKVEFLVSFYNNEISEKSEIFDDQFSVERPDGSNFTLKIRSTKLEDSAMYFCASSVIRQGVGGYEQYFGPGTRLTVT.

The V and J genes are TRBV28 and TRBJ2-7; 8 nucleotides match TRBD2. Germline loops: CDR1 MDHEN, CDR2 SYDVKM. V lost 6 bases and J lost 2; bases outside the gene matches: 6. CDR3 size: 14 residues. CDR3 region: CASRRTSIPYEQYF. CDR3 DNA sequence: TGTGCCAGCAGGCGGACTAGCATCCCCTACGAGCAGTACTTC.

This clonotype was counted between two and nine times. The V gene is TRBV19, the J gene TRBJ1-2; 7 bases are a match to TRBD1. The CDR3 runs 16 residues. From germline, CDR1 is LNHDA and CDR2 SQIVND (reference sequence). The trim removed 6 bases at V and 1 base at J, leaving 11 bases unmatched. This chain's CDR3 is CASRVPGTAYNYGYTF. The CDR3 DNA reads TGTGCCAGTAGGGTCCCCGGGACAGCATATAACTATGGCTACACCTTC. Filled out from reference TRBV19 and TRBJ1-2, the complete variable domain reads DGGITQSPKYLFRKEGQNVTLSCEQNLNHDAMYWYRQDPGQGLRLIYYSQIVNDFQKGDIAEGYSVSREKKESFPLTVTSAQKNPTAFYLCASRVPGTAYNYGYTFGSGTRLTVV.

The DNA for the CDR3 is TGTGCCTGGAGTGTAGGACTAGCGAGTTTCAATGAGCAGTTCTTC. Protein product: CAWSVGLASFNEQFF. V and J are TRBV30 and TRBJ2-5, with 9 bases fitting TRBD2. The DNA end is a closer match to TRBJ2-1, so the J assignment may be wrong. The V gene's germline CDR1 is GTSNPN and CDR2 SVGIG (reference sequence). CDR3 length: 15 residues.

The chain recombines TRBV7-3 with TRBJ2-5, with 10 bases matching TRBD2. The germline V gene has CDR1 SGHTA and CDR2 FQGTGA. The CDR3 runs 15 residues. The trim removed 6 bases at V and 5 bases at J, leaving 9 bases unmatched. Here the CDR3 DNA reads TGTGCCAGCAGTGAATTCCTAGCGGGGGATGAGACCCAGTACTTC. Its translation is CASSEFLAGDETQYF.

This clonotype was seen repeatedly, ten times or more. The chain carries TRBV25-1 and TRBJ2-6; 9 bases fit TRBD1. The CDR3 length is 19 residues. With V trimmed by 1 base and J by 1 base, 8 bases remained unmatched. Germline CDR1 is MGHDK and CDR2 is SYGVNS. CDR3 protein: CASSELGTGSVSGANVLTF. CDR3 DNA sequence: TGTGCCAGCAGTGAATTGGGGACAGGGAGCGTATCTGGGGCCAACGTCCTGACTTTC. Supplemented by reference TRBV25-1 and TRBJ2-6, the full variable domain reads EADIYQTPRYLVIGTGKKITLECSQTMGHDKMYWYQQDPGMELHLIHYSYGVNSTEKGDLSSESTVSRIRTEHFPLTLESARPSHTSQYLCASSELGTGSVSGANVLTFGAGSRLTVL.

This clonotype was counted between two and nine times. The chain couples TRBV2 to TRBJ2-3; D remains unclear. V lost 7 bases and J 3 bases, leaving 14 bases between the germline ends. There are 14 residues in the CDR3. Germline V gene data show CDR1 as SNHLY and CDR2 as FYNNEI. CDR3 DNA: TGTGCCAGCAATGGTGGCAGCCTGACAGATACGCAGTATTTT. Translating it yields CASNGGSLTDTQYF.

This clonotype has just a few counts. The chain has TRBV19 and TRBJ2-1; D may be TRBD1 or TRBD2 (5 bases each). Germline V gene data show CDR1 as LNHDA and CDR2 as SQIVND (reference sequence). Trimming removed 5 bases from V and 7 bases from J, with 15 bases in between. This CDR3 contains 14 residues. CDR3 coding DNA: TGTGCCAGTAGTTCACAGTCGAGGGGTAATGAGCAGTTCTTC. It codes for CASSSQSRGNEQFF.

J is TRBJ2-7 and V is TRBV14, with D hard to call. V lost 6 bases to trimming and J lost 0 bases, with 15 bases between them. This CDR3 has 15 amino acids. The germline gives CDR1 SGHDN, CDR2 FVKESK. DNA for the CDR3: TGTGCCAGCAGTCCTGACCAGCGCTGCTCCTACGAGCAGTACTTC. Translated: CASSPDQRCSYEQYF.

This clonotype was counted a few times. The rearrangement links TRBV25-1 to TRBJ2-1; 7 bases are shared with TRBD2. The germline CDR1 and CDR2 sequences are MGHDK and SYGVNS. The CDR3 length is 17 residues. J lost 0 bases, V lost 3 bases, and 8 bases had no gene match. The CDR3 sequence: CASSDWVAGSSYNEQFF. The CDR3 nucleotides read TGTGCCAGCAGTGATTGGGTAGCGGGCTCCTCCTACAATGAGCAGTTCTTC. Complete variable domain (other parts from reference TRBV25-1 and TRBJ2-1): EADIYQTPRYLVIGTGKKITLECSQTMGHDKMYWYQQDPGMELHLIHYSYGVNSTEKGDLSSESTVSRIRTEHFPLTLESARPSHTSQYLCASSDWVAGSSYNEQFFGPGTRLTVL.

Ten or more counts support this clonotype. V usage is TRBV7-2 and J usage is TRBJ2-7; no firm D call. The CDR3 runs to 14 residues. V dropped 3 bases and J dropped 0 bases, with 9 bases sitting between them. CDR1 and CDR2 (germline): SGHTA, FQGNSA. CDR3 loop: CASSFAPPSYEQYF. CDR3 in DNA: TGTGCCAGCAGCTTTGCCCCACCCTCCTACGAGCAGTACTTC.

The chain employs TRBV7-8 and TRBJ2-7, with 8 bases matching TRBD1. Germline V gene sequence: CDR1 SGHVS, CDR2 FQNEAQ. The J segment lost 5 bases and the V segment lost 4 bases, leaving 13 bases of the junction unmatched. CDR3 length equals 16 residues. The CDR3 spells CASSSTRDRRSHEQYF. The CDR3 region has the DNA TGTGCCAGCAGCTCAACCCGGGACAGGAGGTCCCACGAGCAGTACTTC.

V is TRBV2 and J is TRBJ1-2, with D perhaps matching TRBD1 (5 bases). The germline V gene has CDR1 SNHLY and CDR2 FYNNEI. The CDR3 contains 14 residues. Trimming left V 7 bases short and J 4 bases short, with 16 bases between. In DNA form, the CDR3 reads TGTGCCAGCAACTCCCAGGGAGGTTTCTATGGCTACACCTTC. Translated: CASNSQGGFYGYTF. The full variable domain, its missing parts supplied by reference TRBV2 and TRBJ1-2, is EPEVTQTPSHQVTQMGQEVILRCVPISNHLYFYWYRQILGQKVEFLVSFYNNEISEKSEIFDDQFSVERPDGSNFTLKIRSTKLEDSAMYFCASNSQGGFYGYTFGSGTRLTVV.

The CDR3 DNA follows: TGTGCCAGCAGTTATACGGAACCGTGGGTGAACACTGAAGCTTTCTTT. This codes for CASSYTEPWVNTEAFF. V is TRBV6-2 or TRBV6-3 and J is TRBJ1-1; D gene uncertain. Germline V gene lookup returns CDR1 MNHEY and CDR2 SVGEGT. The V gene lost 3 bases and the J gene lost 0 bases, with 14 bases spanning the gap. The CDR3 is 16 amino acids.

The chain employs TRBV19 and TRBJ2-3; a weak D match, TRBD2 (5 bases). CDR1 is LNHDA, CDR2 SQIVND, per germline (reference sequence). The CDR3 consists of 13 residues. V dropped 1 base and J dropped 6 bases, with 8 bases sitting between them. This CDR3 reads CASSIGLADTQYF. For the CDR3, the DNA is TGTGCCAGTAGTATAGGATTAGCGGATACGCAGTATTTT. Full variable domain (outside the CDR3, taken from reference TRBV19 and TRBJ2-3): DGGITQSPKYLFRKEGQNVTLSCEQNLNHDAMYWYRQDPGQGLRLIYYSQIVNDFQKGDIAEGYSVSREKKESFPLTVTSAQKNPTAFYLCASSIGLADTQYFGPGTRLTVL.

The rearrangement uses TRBV7-4 and TRBJ2-1; D gene unclear. Deletions cut 2 bases from V and 7 bases from J, with 9 bases between. The CDR3 is 13 amino acids. CDR1 and CDR2 from the germline V gene are SGHVT and SQSDAQ. As DNA, the CDR3 is TGTGCCAGCAGCTTATATGAAGGAAATGAGCAGTTCTTC. Translation gives CASSLYEGNEQFF.

This clonotype was observed a single time. This chain joins TRBV9 and TRBJ1-1; D gene uncertain. Trimming left V 0 bases short and J 5 bases short, with 5 bases between. This CDR3 has 12 amino acids. Germline CDR1 is SGDLS and CDR2 is YYNGEE. The CDR3 loop is CASSVVGTEAFF. The CDR3, as DNA: TGTGCCAGCAGCGTAGTGGGGACTGAAGCTTTCTTT.

The chain recombines TRBV20-1 with TRBJ1-1; D perhaps matches TRBD1 (5 bases). Germline lookup yields CDR1 DFQATT and CDR2 SNEGSKA (reference sequence). V was cut by 6 bases and J by 3 bases, with 14 bases left in between. The CDR3 is made up of 13 amino acids. The CDR3: CSALTGMDTEAFF. The CDR3 DNA reads TGCAGTGCCCTCACAGGAATGGACACTGAAGCTTTCTTT.

With respect to this clonotype: A much more abundant neighbour one base away suggests this may be a read error. The chain uses TRBV30 and TRBJ1-1, with D perhaps TRBD1 (5 bases). CDR1 and CDR2 (germline): GTSNPN, SVGIG (reference sequence). The CDR3 totals 10 residues. CDR3 coding DNA: TGTGCCACCTCGGACACTGAAGCTATCTTT. Translating it yields CATSDTEAIF.

This clonotype was observed once. The CDR3 does not close with the conserved phenylalanine or tryptophan, likely indicating a read error. The chain carries TRBV25-1 and TRBJ2-3, with D possibly matching TRBD2 (7 bases). The germline V gene encodes CDR1 MGHDK and CDR2 SYGVNS. Trimming took 3 bases from V and 0 from J, leaving 19 bases between them. The CDR3 has 18 residues. CDR3: CASSDLRGGGWSTDTQYL. The CDR3 DNA is TGTGCCAGCAGTGACCTCCGGGGAGGGGGATGGAGCACAGATACGCAGTATTTG.

This chain connects TRBV29-1 to TRBJ1-1; D might be TRBD1 (6 bases). V was clipped by 6 bases and J by 4 bases, with 18 bases between them. Germline values: CDR1 SQVTM, CDR2 ANQGSEA. The CDR3 has 14 amino acids. The CDR3 nucleotides are TGCAGCGTCCCTGGAGACAGGCTACCCACTGAAGCTTTCTTT. Its translation: CSVPGDRLPTEAFF.